The source of this T cell receptor beta chain is a study of blood T cell repertoires in COVID-19 (dated by TCRdb to between 2020 and 2021). Study-wide context: Samples from collaborators originated in the United States, Italy and Spain and spanned both the acute and convalescent phases of COVID-19. A de-identified subject ID, COVID-19 status, age in years and sex were almost always included in the sample metadata. The repertoires were released in a freely available public database intended as a resource for research on the immune response to SARS-CoV-2. Samples came from the ongoing ImmuneRACE study (first 160 participants) plus 1,254 subjects from 6 global collaborators. Where available, HLA class I and class II types were obtained from metadata supplied by the sample provider rather than from assay-based typing. Subjects who had been exposed to COVID-19, were actively infected with it, or had recovered from it provided the deeply sampled blood TCRbeta repertoires that made up the dataset. The material from the prospective study consisted of cDNA or gDNA derived from T cells, B-cell-depleted T cells, or PBMCs. Overall results and qualifications from the work: The quantity of clinical and demographic metadata differed by source and by participant and was supplied without curation.

CDR1 and CDR2 (SGDLS, YYNGEE) derive from the germline V gene. From the cysteine through the phenylalanine, the CDR3 covers 15 amino acids. Solely the CDR3 DNA is kept, with 45 bases framed from the first base. Between the V and J ends, shortened by 0 bases and 9 bases respectively, the junction contains 19 bases. The collaborating institutions used their own protocols to collect whole blood in K2EDTA tubes. For TCRbeta analysis, collaborators shipped samples as frozen whole blood, isolated PBMCs, or DNA extracted from either of those sample types. TCRbeta CDR3 regions were amplified from genomic DNA by means of the immunoSEQ Assay, a bias-controlled multiplex PCR. The original methods were these. The number of nucleated cells in each sample was estimated by amplification of reference gene primers within the assay. To quantify the absolute abundance of each unique TCRbeta CDR3 rearrangement, sequence reads were collapsed and filtered. For each sample, productive Simpson clonality was calculated by taking the square root of Simpson's diversity index across productive rearrangements. TCRdb's version of the immuneACCESS table is confined to in-frame rearrangements and falls short of the full clone set. An unresolved V gene accounts for under half of the shortfall where checked; the remainder is of unknown origin. V and J calls and clone size come straight from that table; D and trimming were deduced from the DNA. Recorded for this sample are 65,000 to 75,000 clones; roughly four fifths of them occurred a single time. The ten largest clones capture roughly 4.8% of the sample.

Details on this clone: The antigen it binds to is not known. No qualities accompany the bases; no much larger clone lies one base away.

The chain is encoded by TRBV9 joined to TRBJ2-7; a confident D gene designation cannot be given. This TCR was sampled from a woman in her sixties or seventies with acute or convalescent COVID-19. Sample: peripheral blood. The sequenced DNA is TGTGCCAGCAGCGTAGAAGCAACCTCAGGTATCGGGCAGTACTTC. Translation gives CASSVEATSGIGQYF.